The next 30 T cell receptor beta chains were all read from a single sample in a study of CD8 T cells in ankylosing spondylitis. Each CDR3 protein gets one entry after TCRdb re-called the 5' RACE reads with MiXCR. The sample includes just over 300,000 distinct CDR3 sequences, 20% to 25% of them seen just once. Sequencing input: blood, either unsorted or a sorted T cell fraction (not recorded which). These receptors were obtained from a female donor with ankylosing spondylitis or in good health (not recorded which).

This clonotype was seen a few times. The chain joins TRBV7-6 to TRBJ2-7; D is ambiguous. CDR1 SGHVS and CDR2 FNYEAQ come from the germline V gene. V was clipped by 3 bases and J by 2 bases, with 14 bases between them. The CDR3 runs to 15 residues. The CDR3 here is CASSLAGPVTYEQYF. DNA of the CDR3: TGTGCCAGCAGCTTGGCCGGGCCGGTTACCTACGAGCAGTACTTC.

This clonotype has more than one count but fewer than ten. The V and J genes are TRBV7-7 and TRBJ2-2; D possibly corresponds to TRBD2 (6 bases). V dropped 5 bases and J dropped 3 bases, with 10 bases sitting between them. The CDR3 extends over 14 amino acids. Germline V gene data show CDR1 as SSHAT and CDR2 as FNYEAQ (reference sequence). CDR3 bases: TGTGCCAGCAGCCGGGACTCCTACACCGGGGAGCTGTTTTTT. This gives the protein CASSRDSYTGELFF. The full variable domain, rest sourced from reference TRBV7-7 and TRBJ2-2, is GAGVSQSPRYKVTKRGQDVTLRCDPISSHATLYWYQQALGQGPEFLTYFNYEAQPDKSGLPSDRFSAERPEGSISTLTIQRTEQRDSAMYRCASSRDSYTGELFFGEGSRLTVL.

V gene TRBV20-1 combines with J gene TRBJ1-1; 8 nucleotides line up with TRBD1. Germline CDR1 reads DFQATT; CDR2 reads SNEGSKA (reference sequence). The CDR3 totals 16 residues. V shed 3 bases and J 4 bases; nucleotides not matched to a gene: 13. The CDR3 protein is CSARRRRGQGGTEAFF. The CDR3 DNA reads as TGCAGTGCTAGGCGAAGAAGAGGACAGGGAGGCACTGAAGCTTTCTTT.

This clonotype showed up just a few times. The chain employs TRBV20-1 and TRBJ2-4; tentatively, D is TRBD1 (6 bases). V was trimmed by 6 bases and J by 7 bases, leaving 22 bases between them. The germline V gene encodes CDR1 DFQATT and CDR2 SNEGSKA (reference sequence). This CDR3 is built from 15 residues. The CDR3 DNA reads TGCAGTGCCAATCCCGCGACAGGTACAGCGAACATTCAGTACTTC. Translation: CSANPATGTANIQYF.

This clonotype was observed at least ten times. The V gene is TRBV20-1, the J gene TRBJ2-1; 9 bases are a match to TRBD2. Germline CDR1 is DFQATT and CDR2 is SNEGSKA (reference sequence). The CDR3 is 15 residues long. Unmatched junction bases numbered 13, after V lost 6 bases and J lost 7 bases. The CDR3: CSAQRWREGLNEQFF. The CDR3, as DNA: TGCAGTGCCCAGAGGTGGCGGGAGGGCCTTAATGAGCAGTTCTTC.

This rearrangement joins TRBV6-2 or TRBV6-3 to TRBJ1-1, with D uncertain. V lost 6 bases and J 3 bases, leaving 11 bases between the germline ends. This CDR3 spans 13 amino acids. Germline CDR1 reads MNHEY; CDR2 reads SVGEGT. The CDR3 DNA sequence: TGTGCCAGCAGCATGGAAGCCTACACTGAAGCTTTCTTT. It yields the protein CASSMEAYTEAFF.

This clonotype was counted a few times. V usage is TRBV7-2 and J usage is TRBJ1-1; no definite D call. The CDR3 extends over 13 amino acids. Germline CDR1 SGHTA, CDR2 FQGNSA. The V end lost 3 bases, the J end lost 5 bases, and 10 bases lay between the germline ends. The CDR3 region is CASSLAEETEAFF. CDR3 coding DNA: TGTGCCAGCAGCTTGGCTGAAGAGACTGAAGCTTTCTTT.

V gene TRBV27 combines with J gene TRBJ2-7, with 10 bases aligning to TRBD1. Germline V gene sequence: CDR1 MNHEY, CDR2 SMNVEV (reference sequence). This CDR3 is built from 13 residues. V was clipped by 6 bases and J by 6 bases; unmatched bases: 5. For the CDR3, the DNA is TGTGCCAGCAGCCCAAGGACAGGGGGCGAGCAGTACTTC. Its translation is CASSPRTGGEQYF.

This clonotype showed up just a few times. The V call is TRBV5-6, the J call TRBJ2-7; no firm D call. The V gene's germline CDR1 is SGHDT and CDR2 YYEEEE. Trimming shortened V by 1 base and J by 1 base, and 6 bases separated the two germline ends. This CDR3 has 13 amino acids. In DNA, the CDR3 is TGTGCCAGCAGCTTGACGGTATCCTACGAGCAGTACTTC. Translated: CASSLTVSYEQYF.

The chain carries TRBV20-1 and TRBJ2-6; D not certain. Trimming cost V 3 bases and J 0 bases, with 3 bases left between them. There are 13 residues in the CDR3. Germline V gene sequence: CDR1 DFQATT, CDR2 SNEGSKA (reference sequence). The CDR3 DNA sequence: TGCAGTGCTAGGTTCTCTGGGGCCAACGTCCTGACTTTC. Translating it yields CSARFSGANVLTF.

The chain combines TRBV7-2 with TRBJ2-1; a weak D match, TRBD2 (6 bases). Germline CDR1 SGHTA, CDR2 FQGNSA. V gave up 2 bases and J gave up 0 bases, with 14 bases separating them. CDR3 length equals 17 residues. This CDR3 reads CASSLMTTRSSYNEQFF. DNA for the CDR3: TGTGCCAGCAGCTTAATGACGACTAGGAGCTCCTACAATGAGCAGTTCTTC.

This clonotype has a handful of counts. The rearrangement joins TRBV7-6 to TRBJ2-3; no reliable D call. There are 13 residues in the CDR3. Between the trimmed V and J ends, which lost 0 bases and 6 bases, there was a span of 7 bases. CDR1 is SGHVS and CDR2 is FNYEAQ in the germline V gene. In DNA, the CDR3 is TGTGCCAGCAGCTTAGCGCTCCGGGATACGCAGTATTTT. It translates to CASSLALRDTQYF.

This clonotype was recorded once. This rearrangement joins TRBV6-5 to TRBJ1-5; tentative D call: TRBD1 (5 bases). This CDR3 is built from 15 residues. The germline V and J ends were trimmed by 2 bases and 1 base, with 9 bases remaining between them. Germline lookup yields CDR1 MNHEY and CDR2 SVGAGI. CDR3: CASSYGGGSNQPQHF. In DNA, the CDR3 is TGTGCCAGCAGTTACGGGGGTGGCAGCAATCAGCCCCAGCATTTT.

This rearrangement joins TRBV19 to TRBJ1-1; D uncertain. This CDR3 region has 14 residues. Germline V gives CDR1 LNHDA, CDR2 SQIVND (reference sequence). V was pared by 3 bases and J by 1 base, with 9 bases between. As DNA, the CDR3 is TGTGCCAGTAGTATCCCGGATCGGAACACTGAAGCTTTCTTT. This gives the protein CASSIPDRNTEAFF.

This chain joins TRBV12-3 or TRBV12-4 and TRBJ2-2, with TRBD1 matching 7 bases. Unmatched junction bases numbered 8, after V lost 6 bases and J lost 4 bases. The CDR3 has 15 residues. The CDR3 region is CASSGGTGVTGELFF. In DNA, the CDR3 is TGTGCCAGCAGCGGCGGTACAGGGGTCACCGGGGAGCTGTTTTTT.

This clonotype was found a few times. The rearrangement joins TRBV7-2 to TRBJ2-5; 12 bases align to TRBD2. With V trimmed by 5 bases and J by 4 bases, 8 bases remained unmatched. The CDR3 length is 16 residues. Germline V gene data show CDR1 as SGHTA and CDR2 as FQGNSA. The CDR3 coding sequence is TGTGCCAGCAGCGGGCGACTAGCGGGAGAGGGAGAGACCCAGTACTTC. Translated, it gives CASSGRLAGEGETQYF.

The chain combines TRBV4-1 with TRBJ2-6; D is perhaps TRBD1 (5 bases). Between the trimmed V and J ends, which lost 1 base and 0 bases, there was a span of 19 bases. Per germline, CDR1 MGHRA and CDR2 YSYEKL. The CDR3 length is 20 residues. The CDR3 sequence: CASSQGFLIGANSGANVLTF. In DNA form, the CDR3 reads TGCGCCAGCAGCCAAGGCTTTTTGATAGGGGCCAACTCTGGGGCCAACGTCCTGACTTTC.

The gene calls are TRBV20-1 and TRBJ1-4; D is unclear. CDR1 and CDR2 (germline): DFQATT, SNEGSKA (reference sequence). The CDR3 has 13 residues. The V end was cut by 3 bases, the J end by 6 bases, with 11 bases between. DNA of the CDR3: TGCAGTGCTAGGGATCGGACTTATGAAAAACTGTTTTTT. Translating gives CSARDRTYEKLFF.

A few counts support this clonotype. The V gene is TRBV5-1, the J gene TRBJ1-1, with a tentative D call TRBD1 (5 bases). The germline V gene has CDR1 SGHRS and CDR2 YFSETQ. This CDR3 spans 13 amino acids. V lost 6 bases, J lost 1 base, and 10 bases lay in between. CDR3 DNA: TGCGCCAGCATCGGGGGGGGGAACACTGAAGCTTTCTTT. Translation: CASIGGGNTEAFF.

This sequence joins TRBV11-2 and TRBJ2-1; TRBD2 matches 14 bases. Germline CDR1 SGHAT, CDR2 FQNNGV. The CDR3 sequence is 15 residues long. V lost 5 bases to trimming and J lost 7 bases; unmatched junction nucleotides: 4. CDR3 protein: CASSDGTSGRNEQFF. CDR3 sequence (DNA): TGTGCCAGCAGCGACGGGACTAGCGGGAGAAATGAGCAGTTCTTC.

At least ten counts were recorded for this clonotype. CDR3 protein: CASSRTGERYEQYF. CDR3 DNA sequence: TGTGCCAGCAGCCGGACAGGGGAAAGGTACGAGCAGTACTTC. This chain links TRBV3-1 with TRBJ2-7, with 9 bases lining up with TRBD1. The trim removed 4 bases at V and 4 bases at J, leaving 5 bases unmatched. The length of the CDR3 is 14 residues. In germline, CDR1 is LGHDT, CDR2 YNNKEL (reference sequence).

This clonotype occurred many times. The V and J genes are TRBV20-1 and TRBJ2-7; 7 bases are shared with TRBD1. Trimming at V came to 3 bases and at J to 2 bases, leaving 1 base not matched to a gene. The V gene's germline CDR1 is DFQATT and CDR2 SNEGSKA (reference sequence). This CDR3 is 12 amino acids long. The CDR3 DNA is TGCAGTGCTAGGGGACAGACCTACGAGCAGTACTTC. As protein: CSARGQTYEQYF.

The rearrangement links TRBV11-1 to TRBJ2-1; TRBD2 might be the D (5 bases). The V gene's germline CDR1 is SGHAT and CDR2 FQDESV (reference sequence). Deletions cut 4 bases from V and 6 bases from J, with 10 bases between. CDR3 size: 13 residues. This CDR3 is CASSSLARNEQFF. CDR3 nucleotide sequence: TGTGCCAGCAGCTCCCTAGCCCGCAATGAGCAGTTCTTC.

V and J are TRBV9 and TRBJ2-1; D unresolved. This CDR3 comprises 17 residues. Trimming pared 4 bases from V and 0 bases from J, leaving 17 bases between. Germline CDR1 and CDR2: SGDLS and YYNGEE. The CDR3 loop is CASSSLVAPSSYNEQFF. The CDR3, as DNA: TGTGCCAGCAGCTCCCTTGTTGCGCCAAGCTCCTACAATGAGCAGTTCTTC.

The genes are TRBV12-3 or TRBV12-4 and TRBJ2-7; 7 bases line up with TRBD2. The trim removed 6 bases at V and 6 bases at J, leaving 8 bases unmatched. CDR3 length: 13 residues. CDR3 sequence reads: CASRGGETGEQYF. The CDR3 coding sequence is TGTGCCAGCAGGGGGGGGGAAACTGGCGAGCAGTACTTC.

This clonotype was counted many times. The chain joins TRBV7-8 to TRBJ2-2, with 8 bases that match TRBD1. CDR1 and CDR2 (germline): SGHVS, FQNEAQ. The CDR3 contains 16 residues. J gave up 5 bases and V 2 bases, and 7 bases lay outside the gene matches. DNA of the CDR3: TGTGCCAGCAGCTTATCCCCAGGGGGCGATACCGGGGAGCTGTTTTTT. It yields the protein CASSLSPGGDTGELFF. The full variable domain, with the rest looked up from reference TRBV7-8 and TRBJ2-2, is GAGVSQSPRYKVAKRGQDVALRCDPISGHVSLFWYQQALGQGPEFLTYFQNEAQLDKSGLPSDRFFAERPEGSVSTLKIQRTQQEDSAVYLCASSLSPGGDTGELFFGEGSRLTVL.

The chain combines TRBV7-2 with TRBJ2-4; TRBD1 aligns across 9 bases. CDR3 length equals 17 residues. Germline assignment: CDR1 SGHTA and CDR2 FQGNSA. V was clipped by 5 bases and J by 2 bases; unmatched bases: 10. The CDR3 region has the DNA TGTGCCAGCAGCCACCCCGGGGGACAGGGATCCAAAAACATTCAGTACTTC. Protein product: CASSHPGGQGSKNIQYF.

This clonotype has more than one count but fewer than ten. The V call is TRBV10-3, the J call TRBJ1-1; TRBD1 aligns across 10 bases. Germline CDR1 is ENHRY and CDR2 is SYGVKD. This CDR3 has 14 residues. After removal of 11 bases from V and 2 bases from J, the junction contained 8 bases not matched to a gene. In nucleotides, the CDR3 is TGTGCCGGTAGCCGGGACAGGGGTAACACTGAAGCTTTCTTT. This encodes CAGSRDRGNTEAFF.

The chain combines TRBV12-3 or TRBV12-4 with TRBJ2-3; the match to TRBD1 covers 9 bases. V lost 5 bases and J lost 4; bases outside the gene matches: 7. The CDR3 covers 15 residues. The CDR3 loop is CASSPDRGGSDTQYF. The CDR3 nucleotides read TGTGCCAGCAGTCCAGACAGGGGGGGATCAGATACGCAGTATTTT.

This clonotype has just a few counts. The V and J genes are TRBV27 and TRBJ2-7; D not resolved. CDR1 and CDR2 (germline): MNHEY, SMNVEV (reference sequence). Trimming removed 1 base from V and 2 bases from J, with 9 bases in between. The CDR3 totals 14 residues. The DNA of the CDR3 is TGTGCCAGCAGTTTATGGAGCATGCCCTACGAGCAGTACTTC. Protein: CASSLWSMPYEQYF.